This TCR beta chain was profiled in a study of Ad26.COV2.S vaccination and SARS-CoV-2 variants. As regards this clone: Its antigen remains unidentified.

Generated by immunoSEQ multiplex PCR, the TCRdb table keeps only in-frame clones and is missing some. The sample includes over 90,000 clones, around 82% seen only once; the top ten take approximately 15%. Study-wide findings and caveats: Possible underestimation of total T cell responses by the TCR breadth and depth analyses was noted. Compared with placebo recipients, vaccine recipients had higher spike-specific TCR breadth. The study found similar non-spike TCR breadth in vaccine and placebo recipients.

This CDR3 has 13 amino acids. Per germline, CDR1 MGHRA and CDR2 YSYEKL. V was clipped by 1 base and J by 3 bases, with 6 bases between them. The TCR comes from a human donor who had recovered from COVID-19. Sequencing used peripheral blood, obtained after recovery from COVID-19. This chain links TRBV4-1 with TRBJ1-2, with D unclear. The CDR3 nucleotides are TGCGCCAGCAGCCAAGGTTCTTACTATGGCTACACCTTC. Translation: CASSQGSYYGYTF.